These T cell receptor beta chains were read from a single sample in a study of T cell responses to AZD1222 COVID-19 vaccine. Profiling relied on immunoSEQ multiplex PCR, and the TCRdb table lists in-frame clones only, not all of them. Of around 130,000 clones listed, roughly 89% are singletons. The material sequenced was peripheral blood, taken 28 days after the second AZD1222 dose. The source is an adult who received the AZD1222 COVID-19 vaccine. Both conserved end residues are part of each CDR3. Each record gives: V gene, D gene, J gene, clone size, CDR3 protein, CDR3 DNA. D genes are given only for firm matches. Clone size is shown for a subset of rows, as once, few, many or a class of expanded clone.

V gene: TRBV5-4; D gene: .; J gene: TRBJ1-1; clone size: few; CDR3 protein: CASSSGTPSEAFF; CDR3 DNA: TGTGCCAGCAGCTCGGGGACACCGAGTGAAGCTTTCTTT
V gene: TRBV19; D gene: .; J gene: TRBJ2-1; clone size: once; CDR3 protein: CASSIASSYNEQFF; CDR3 DNA: TGTGCCAGTAGTATAGCCAGCTCCTACAATGAGCAGTTCTTC
V gene: TRBV9; D gene: TRBD1; J gene: TRBJ1-5; clone size: .; CDR3 protein: CASSPDDRGQPQHF; CDR3 DNA: TGTGCCAGCAGCCCAGACGACAGGGGACAGCCCCAGCATTTT
V gene: TRBV7-9; D gene: .; J gene: TRBJ2-5; clone size: .; CDR3 protein: CASSLGGQETQYF; CDR3 DNA: TGTGCCAGCAGCTTAGGGGGGCAAGAGACCCAGTACTTC
V gene: TRBV12-3/TRBV12-4; D gene: .; J gene: TRBJ1-6; clone size: .; CDR3 protein: CASTHNGEAPLHF; CDR3 DNA: TGTGCCAGCACTCATAATGGGGAGGCACCCCTCCACTTT
V gene: TRBV6-2/TRBV6-3; D gene: TRBD1; J gene: TRBJ1-5; clone size: .; CDR3 protein: CASSYGGQANQPQHF; CDR3 DNA: TGTGCCAGCAGTTACGGGGGACAGGCAAATCAGCCCCAGCATTTT
V gene: TRBV6-1; D gene: TRBD2; J gene: TRBJ2-7; clone size: once; CDR3 protein: CASSAGLDRSPYEQYF; CDR3 DNA: TGTGCCAGCAGTGCGGGACTAGATCGGAGCCCATACGAGCAGTACTTC
V gene: TRBV5-1; D gene: TRBD2; J gene: TRBJ2-3; clone size: .; CDR3 protein: CASSFDGRPTDTQYF; CDR3 DNA: TGCGCCAGCAGCTTTGACGGGAGGCCCACAGATACGCAGTATTTT
V gene: TRBV7-9; D gene: .; J gene: TRBJ1-2; clone size: .; CDR3 protein: CASSLGDGNYGYTF; CDR3 DNA: TGTGCCAGCAGCTTAGGTGACGGGAACTATGGCTACACCTTC
V gene: TRBV10-1; D gene: TRBD1; J gene: TRBJ1-5; clone size: .; CDR3 protein: CARHSPGQSSNQPQHF; CDR3 DNA: TGCGCCAGGCACTCTCCGGGACAGAGTAGCAATCAGCCCCAGCATTTT